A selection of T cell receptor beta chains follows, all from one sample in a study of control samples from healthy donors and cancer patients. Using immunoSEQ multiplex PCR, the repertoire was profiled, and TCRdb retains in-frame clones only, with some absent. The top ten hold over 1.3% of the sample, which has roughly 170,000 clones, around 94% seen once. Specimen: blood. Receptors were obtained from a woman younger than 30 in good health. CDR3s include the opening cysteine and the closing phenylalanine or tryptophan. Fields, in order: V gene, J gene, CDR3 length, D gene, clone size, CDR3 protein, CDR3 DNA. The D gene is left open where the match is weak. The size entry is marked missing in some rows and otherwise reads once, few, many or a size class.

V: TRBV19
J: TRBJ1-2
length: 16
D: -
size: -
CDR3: CASSPRGRDRIYGYTF
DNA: TGTGCCAGTAGTCCCCGAGGCAGGGATAGGATTTATGGCTACACCTTC

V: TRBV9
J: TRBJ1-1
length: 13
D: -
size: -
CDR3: CASSVYPGQGAFF
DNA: TGTGCCAGCAGCGTTTACCCTGGTCAGGGAGCTTTCTTT

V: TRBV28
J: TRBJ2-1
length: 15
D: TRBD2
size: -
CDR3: CASSRAGLAGGEQFF
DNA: TGTGCCAGCAGCCGAGCGGGACTAGCGGGAGGTGAGCAGTTCTTC

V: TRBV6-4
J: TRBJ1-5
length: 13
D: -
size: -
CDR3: CASSKDENQPQHF
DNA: TGTGCCAGCAGTAAAGACGAGAATCAGCCCCAGCATTTT

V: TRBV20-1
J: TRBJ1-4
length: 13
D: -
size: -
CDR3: CSASRENNEKLFF
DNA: TGCAGTGCTAGTCGGGAGAATAATGAAAAACTGTTTTTT

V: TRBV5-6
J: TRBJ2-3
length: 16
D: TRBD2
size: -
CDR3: CASSWWTSGDTDTQYF
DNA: TGTGCCAGCAGCTGGTGGACTAGCGGGGACACAGATACGCAGTATTTT

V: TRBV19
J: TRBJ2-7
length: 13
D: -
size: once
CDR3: CASSTQGTYEQYF
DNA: TGTGCCAGTAGTACGCAGGGGACCTACGAGCAGTACTTC

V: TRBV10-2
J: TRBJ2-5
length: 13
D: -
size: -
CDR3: CASSYTREETQYF
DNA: TGCGCCAGCAGTTACACCAGGGAAGAGACCCAGTACTTC

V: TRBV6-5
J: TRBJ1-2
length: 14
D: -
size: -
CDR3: CASTPRGADYGYTF
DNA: TGTGCCAGCACACCCAGGGGCGCCGACTATGGCTACACCTTC

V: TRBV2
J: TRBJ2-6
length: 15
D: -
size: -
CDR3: CASSEDISGANVLTF
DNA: TGTGCCAGCAGTGAGGACATCTCTGGGGCCAACGTCCTGACTTTC

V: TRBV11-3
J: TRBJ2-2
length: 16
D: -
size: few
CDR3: CASSFQSGANTGELFF
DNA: TGTGCCAGCAGCTTTCAGTCAGGAGCCAACACCGGGGAGCTGTTTTTT

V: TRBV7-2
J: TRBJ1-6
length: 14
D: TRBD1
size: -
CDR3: CASSYRTGNSPLHF
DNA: TGTGCCAGCAGCTATCGGACAGGAAATTCACCCCTCCACTTT

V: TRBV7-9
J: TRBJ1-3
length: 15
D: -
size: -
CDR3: CASTPLTRTGNTIYF
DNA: TGTGCCAGCACCCCCTTGACAAGAACTGGAAACACCATATATTTT

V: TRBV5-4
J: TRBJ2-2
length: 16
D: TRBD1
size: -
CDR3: CASSLRTGGNTGELFF
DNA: TGTGCCAGCAGCTTAAGGACAGGGGGGAACACCGGGGAGCTGTTTTTT

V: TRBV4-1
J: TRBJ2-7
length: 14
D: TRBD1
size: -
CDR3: CASSPGQGSYEQYF
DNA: TGCGCCAGCAGCCCGGGACAGGGTTCCTACGAGCAGTACTTC

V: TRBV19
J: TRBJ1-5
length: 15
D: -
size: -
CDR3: CASSISGSSNQPQHF
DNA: TGTGCCAGTAGTATAAGCGGCAGTTCTAATCAGCCCCAGCATTTT

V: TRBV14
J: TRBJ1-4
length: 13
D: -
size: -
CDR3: CASSTLMGGKLFF
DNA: TGTGCCAGCAGTACCTTAATGGGGGGAAAACTGTTTTTT

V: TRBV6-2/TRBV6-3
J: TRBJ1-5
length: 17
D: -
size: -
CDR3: CASSYTGARVRNQPQHF
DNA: TGTGCCAGCAGTTACACGGGGGCTCGGGTGCGCAATCAGCCCCAGCATTTT

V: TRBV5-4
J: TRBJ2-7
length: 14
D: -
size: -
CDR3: CASSLEPGSYEQYF
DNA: TGTGCCAGCAGCTTGGAGCCGGGTTCTTACGAGCAGTACTTC

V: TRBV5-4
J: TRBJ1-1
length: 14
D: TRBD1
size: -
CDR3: CASSSAGGGTEAFF
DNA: TGTGCCAGCAGCTCCGCAGGGGGGGGCACTGAAGCTTTCTTT

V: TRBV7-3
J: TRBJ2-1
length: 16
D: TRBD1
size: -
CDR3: CASSLTTTGVGNEQFF
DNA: TGTGCCAGCAGCTTAACTACAACAGGGGTAGGCAATGAGCAGTTCTTC

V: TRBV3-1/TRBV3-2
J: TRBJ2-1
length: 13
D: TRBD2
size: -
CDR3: CASPPVLAGEQFF
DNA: TGTGCCAGCCCCCCCGTCCTAGCGGGGGAGCAGTTCTTC

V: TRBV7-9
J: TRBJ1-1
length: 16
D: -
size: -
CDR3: CASSPTLPGGSTEAFF
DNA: TGTGCCAGCAGTCCTACCCTTCCGGGGGGGAGCACTGAAGCTTTCTTT

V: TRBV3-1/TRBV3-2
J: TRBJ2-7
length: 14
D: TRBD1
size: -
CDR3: CASRSTGMTSEQYF
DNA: TGTGCCAGCAGATCGACAGGGATGACCTCCGAGCAGTACTTC

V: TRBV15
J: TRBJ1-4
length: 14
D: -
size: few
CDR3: CATSRVQGVEKLFF
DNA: TGTGCCACCAGCAGAGTACAGGGTGTTGAAAAACTGTTTTTT

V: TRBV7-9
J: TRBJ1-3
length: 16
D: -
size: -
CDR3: CASSPRQALSGNTIYF
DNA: TGTGCCAGCAGCCCCCGACAGGCCCTCTCTGGAAACACCATATATTTT

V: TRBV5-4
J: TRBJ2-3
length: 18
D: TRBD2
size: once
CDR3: CASSPSITSGGSTDTQYF
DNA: TGTGCCAGCAGTCCCAGCATCACTAGCGGGGGGAGCACAGATACGCAGTATTTT

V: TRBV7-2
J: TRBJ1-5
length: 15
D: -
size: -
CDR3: CASSLAVGGHQPQHF
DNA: TGTGCCAGCAGCTTAGCTGTTGGGGGGCATCAGCCCCAGCATTTT

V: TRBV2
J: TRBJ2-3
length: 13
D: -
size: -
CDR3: CASNYFRGDTQYF
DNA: TGTGCCAGCAATTACTTTAGGGGAGATACGCAGTATTTT

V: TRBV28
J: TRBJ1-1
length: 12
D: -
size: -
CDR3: CASSQRGDEAFF
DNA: TGTGCCAGCAGTCAAAGGGGGGATGAAGCTTTCTTT

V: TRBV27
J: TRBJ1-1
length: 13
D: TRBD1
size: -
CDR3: CASSLTGYTEAFF
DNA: TGTGCCAGCAGTTTGACAGGGTACACTGAAGCTTTCTTT

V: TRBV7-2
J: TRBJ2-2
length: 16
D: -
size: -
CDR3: CASSRPRTENTGELFF
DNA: TGTGCCAGCAGTCGTCCAAGGACGGAGAACACCGGGGAGCTGTTTTTT

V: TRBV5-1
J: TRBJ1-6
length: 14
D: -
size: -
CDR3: CASSLVAENSPLHF
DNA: TGCGCCAGCAGCTTGGTGGCAGAGAATTCACCCCTCCACTTT

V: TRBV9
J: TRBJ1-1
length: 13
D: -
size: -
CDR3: CASSPPGAREAFF
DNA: TGTGCCAGCAGCCCACCGGGAGCGAGAGAAGCTTTCTTT

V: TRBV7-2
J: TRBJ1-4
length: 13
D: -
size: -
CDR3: CASSQTRHEKLFF
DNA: TGTGCCAGCAGCCAAACTAGGCATGAAAAACTGTTTTTT

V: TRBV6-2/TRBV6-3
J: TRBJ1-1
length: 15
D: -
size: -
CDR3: CASSSLRWRHTEAFF
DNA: TGTGCCAGCAGTTCCCTAAGGTGGCGGCACACTGAAGCTTTCTTT

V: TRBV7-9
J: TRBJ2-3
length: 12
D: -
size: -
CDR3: CASALVSHTQYF
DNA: TGTGCCAGCGCGCTCGTTTCCCATACGCAGTATTTT

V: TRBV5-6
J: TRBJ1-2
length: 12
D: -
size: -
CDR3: CASSLAREGYTF
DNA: TGTGCCAGCAGCTTGGCCCGGGAGGGCTACACCTTC

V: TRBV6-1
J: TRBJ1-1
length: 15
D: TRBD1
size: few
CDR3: CASSDLDRGSPEAFF
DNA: TGTGCCAGCAGTGATTTGGACAGGGGAAGTCCTGAAGCTTTCTTT

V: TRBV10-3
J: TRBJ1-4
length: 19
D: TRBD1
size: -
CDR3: CAISESRQGASLTNEKLFF
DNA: TGTGCCATCAGTGAGTCGAGACAGGGGGCGTCTCTAACTAATGAAAAACTGTTTTTT